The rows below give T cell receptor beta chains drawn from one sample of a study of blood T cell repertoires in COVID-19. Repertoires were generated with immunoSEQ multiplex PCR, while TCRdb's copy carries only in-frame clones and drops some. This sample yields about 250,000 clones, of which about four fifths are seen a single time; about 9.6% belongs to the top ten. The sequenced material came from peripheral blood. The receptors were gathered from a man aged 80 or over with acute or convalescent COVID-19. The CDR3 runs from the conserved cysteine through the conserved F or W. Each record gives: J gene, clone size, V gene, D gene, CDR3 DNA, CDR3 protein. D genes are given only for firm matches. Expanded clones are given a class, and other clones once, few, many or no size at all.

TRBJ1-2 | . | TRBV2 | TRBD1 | TGTGCTTCCCAGGGGGTAAAGGATGGAGGCTATGGCTACACCTTC | CASQGVKDGGYGYTF
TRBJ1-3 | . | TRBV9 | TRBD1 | TGTGCCAGCAGCGTAGGGGGGACAGGGACAACTGGAAACACCATATATTTT | CASSVGGTGTTGNTIYF
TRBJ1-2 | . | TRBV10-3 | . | TGTGCCATCACCGGAGGGTATGGCTACACCTTC | CAITGGYGYTF
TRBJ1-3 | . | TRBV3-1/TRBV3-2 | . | TGTGCCAGCAGCCCCAGTGGAAACACCATATATTTT | CASSPSGNTIYF
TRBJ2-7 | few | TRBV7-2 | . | TGTGCCAGCAGCCGCTACGACGAGCAGTACTTC | CASSRYDEQYF
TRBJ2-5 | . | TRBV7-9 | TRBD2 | TGTGCCAGCAGCTCTCTAGCGGGAGGGCCCTCGGGTCAAGAGACCCAGTACTTC | CASSSLAGGPSGQETQYF
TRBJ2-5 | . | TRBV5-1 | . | TGCGCCAGCAGCCCCGACAACGAAGAGACCCAGTACTTC | CASSPDNEETQYF
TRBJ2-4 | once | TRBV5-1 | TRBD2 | TGCGCCAGCAGCTTGGTAAGGGCGGGGGACATTCAGTACTTC | CASSLVRAGDIQYF
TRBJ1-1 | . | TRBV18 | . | TGTGCCAGCTCACCAAGCTATATGGTCGCTGAAGCTTTCTTT | CASSPSYMVAEAFF
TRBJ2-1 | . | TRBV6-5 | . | TGTGCCAGCAGGGCCCTGGGCCCGGGGAGAAATGAGCAGTTCTTC | CASRALGPGRNEQFF
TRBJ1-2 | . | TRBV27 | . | TGTGCCAGCAGTTTAAGGGAGAGCTATGGCTACACCTTC | CASSLRESYGYTF
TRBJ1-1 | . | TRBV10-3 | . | TGTGCCATCAGTGAGTCTGGGCGGGGCACGAACACTGAAGCTTTCTTT | CAISESGRGTNTEAFF
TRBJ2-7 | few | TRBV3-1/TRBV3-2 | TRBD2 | TGTGCCAGCAGCCAAGCGGGGGGGCCTTACGAGCAGTACTTC | CASSQAGGPYEQYF
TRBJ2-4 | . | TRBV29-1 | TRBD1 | TGCAGCGTAATAAACCGGGACAGGGGGTTACCACTAGCCAAAAACATTCAGTACTTC | CSVINRDRGLPLAKNIQYF
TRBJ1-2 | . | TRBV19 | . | TGTGCCAGTAGAGGTCCTAGCTATGGCTACACCTTC | CASRGPSYGYTF
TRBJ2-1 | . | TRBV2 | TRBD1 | TGTGCCAGCAGTCCGGACAGGGGGACGAATGAGCAGTTCTTC | CASSPDRGTNEQFF
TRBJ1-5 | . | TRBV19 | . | TGTGCCAGTAGCCCGACGGGTTCCCATAGCAATCAGCCCCAGCATTTT | CASSPTGSHSNQPQHF
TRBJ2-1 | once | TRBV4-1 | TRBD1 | TGCGCCAGCAGCCAGGATAAGGGGGCTAGAGGAGATGAGCAGTTCTTC | CASSQDKGARGDEQFF
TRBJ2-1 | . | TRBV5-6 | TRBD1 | TGTGCCAGCAGCTTACTAGGACAGGTATACAATGAGCAGTTCTTC | CASSLLGQVYNEQFF
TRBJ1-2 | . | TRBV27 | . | TGTGCCAGCAGTTTTTCGGCGGGCAGGGGATATGGCTACACCTTC | CASSFSAGRGYGYTF
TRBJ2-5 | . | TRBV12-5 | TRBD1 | TGTGCTAGTGGTTTGGCCCGACAGGGTGGGGAGACCCAGTACTTC | CASGLARQGGETQYF
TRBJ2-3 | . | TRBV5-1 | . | TGCGCCAGCAAGGAGGTCACAGATACGCAGTATTTT | CASKEVTDTQYF
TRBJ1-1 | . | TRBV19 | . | TGTGCCAGTAGTATGTTTCTAGGACAGAACACTGAAGCTTTCTTT | CASSMFLGQNTEAFF
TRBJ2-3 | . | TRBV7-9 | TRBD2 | TGTGCCACTCACGGGGGGGTCGTGAGCACAGATACGCAGTATTTT | CATHGGVVSTDTQYF
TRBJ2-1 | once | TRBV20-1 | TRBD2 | TGCAGTGCTAGTACATTCGGGACTAGCGGGAGGGCCCATGAGCAGTTCTTC | CSASTFGTSGRAHEQFF
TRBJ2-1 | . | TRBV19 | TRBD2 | TGTGCCAGTAGTATAGGGATGAGGGTTTGGCGGGAGGGCCCTCCCGGCTCCTACAATGAGCAGTTCTTC | CASSIGMRVWREGPPGSYNEQFF
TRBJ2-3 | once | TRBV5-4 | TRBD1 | TGTGCCAGCAGAGGACAGGCCCCAGATACGCAGTATTTT | CASRGQAPDTQYF
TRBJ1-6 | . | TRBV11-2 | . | TGTGCCAGCAGCTTAGGATGGTTCCCGGATTCACCCCTCCACTTT | CASSLGWFPDSPLHF
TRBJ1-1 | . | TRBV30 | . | TGTGCCTGGAACCGGGTCGATGAAGCTTTCTTT | CAWNRVDEAFF
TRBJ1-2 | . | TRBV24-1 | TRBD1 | TGTGCCACCAGTGATACGAGCAGGGGGTCTGATGGCTACACCTTC | CATSDTSRGSDGYTF
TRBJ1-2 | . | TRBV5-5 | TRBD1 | TGTGCCAGCAGCACGACAGGGATCGGCTATGGCTACACCTTC | CASSTTGIGYGYTF
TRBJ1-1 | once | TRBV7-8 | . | TGTGCCAGCAGCTCAAGCTACTTGGCGGGAATGAACACTGAAGCTTTCTTT | CASSSSYLAGMNTEAFF
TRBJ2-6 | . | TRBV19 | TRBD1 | TGTGCCAGTAGTGGACAGGGATACTCTGGGGCCAACGTCCTGACTTTC | CASSGQGYSGANVLTF
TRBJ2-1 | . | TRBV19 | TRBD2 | TGTGCCAGTAGTCGCCGATCGGGAGGGCTTAGCTCCTACAATGAGCAGTTCTTC | CASSRRSGGLSSYNEQFF
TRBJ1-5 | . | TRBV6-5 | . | TGTGCCAGCAGTTCCGTCCCGGGAAATAGCAATCAGCCCCAGCATTTT | CASSSVPGNSNQPQHF
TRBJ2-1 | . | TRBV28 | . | TGTGCCAGCAGTTTCGGTCAGGGTTTCTACAATGAGCAGTTCTTC | CASSFGQGFYNEQFF
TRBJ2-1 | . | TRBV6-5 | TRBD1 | TGTGCCAGCAGTCTAATGGACAGGGTCGGGAATGAGCAGTTCTTC | CASSLMDRVGNEQFF
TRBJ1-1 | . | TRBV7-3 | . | TGTGCCAGCAGACGACAGGAGTACACTGAAGCTTTCTTT | CASRRQEYTEAFF
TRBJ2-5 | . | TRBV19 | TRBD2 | TGTGCCAGTAGTATAGGCCGGACTAGCAGCGAGACCCAGTACTTC | CASSIGRTSSETQYF
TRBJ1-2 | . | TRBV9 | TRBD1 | TGTGCCAGCAGCCCCGGGACAGGGCCTAACTATGGCTACACCTTC | CASSPGTGPNYGYTF
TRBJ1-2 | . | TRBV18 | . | TGTGCCAGCTCACCATCACAGGCATCTTCTAACTATGGCTACACCTTC | CASSPSQASSNYGYTF
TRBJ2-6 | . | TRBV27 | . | TGTGCCAGCTCGACGACAGTCCCGAGGGCCAACGTCCTGACTTTC | CASSTTVPRANVLTF
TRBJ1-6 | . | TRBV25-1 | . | TGTGCCAGCCGCGGACAGTATAATTCACCCCTCCACTTT | CASRGQYNSPLHF
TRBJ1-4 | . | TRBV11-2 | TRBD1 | TGTGCCAGCAGCTTAAACAGGGGATCTAATGAAAAACTGTTTTTT | CASSLNRGSNEKLFF
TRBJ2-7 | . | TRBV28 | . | TGTGCCAGCAGTTTTAGTACTGCCTACGAGCAGTACTTC | CASSFSTAYEQYF
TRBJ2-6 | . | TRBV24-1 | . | TGTGCCACCAGTGATCCGGGTAGTGGGGCCAACGTCCTGACTTTC | CATSDPGSGANVLTF